This TCR beta chain appears in the sequencing data of a study of tumor and adjacent non-tumor tissue in lung cancer. Overall study: Histology: about 13 adenocarcinoma, a couple of squamous cell carcinoma, 1 small cell lung cancer.

This clonotype has ten or more counts. Germline CDR1 SNHLY, CDR2 FYNNEI. The CDR3 extends over 14 amino acids. Losses at the gene ends were 6 bases for V and 3 bases for J; bases not matched to a gene: 6. A modified ARM-PCR protocol with three rounds of nested PCR amplified TCRbeta. TCRdb independently ran MiXCR on the multiplex PCR reads; one entry per CDR3 protein. The top ten hold around 17% of the sample, which has approximately 120,000 distinct CDR3 sequences, over 55% seen once. RNA was extracted from bulk tissue without any cell sorting. More than 3 cm separated this lung sample from the edge of the tumor. Chemotherapy-naive patients with new lung cancer underwent thoracic surgery in China, August–late 2014.

V and J are TRBV2 and TRBJ1-2; 8 bases fit TRBD1. This receptor was identified in a man in his fifties or sixties with non-small cell lung cancer. Sequenced sample: distant non-tumor lung tissue. CDR3 in amino acids: CASSETGVDYGYTF. As DNA, the CDR3 is TGTGCCAGCAGCGAGACAGGGGTCGACTATGGCTACACCTTC. Filled out from reference TRBV2 and TRBJ1-2, the complete variable domain reads EPEVTQTPSHQVTQMGQEVILRCVPISNHLYFYWYRQILGQKVEFLVSFYNNEISEKSEIFDDQFSVERPDGSNFTLKIRSTKLEDSAMYFCASSETGVDYGYTFGSGTRLTVV.